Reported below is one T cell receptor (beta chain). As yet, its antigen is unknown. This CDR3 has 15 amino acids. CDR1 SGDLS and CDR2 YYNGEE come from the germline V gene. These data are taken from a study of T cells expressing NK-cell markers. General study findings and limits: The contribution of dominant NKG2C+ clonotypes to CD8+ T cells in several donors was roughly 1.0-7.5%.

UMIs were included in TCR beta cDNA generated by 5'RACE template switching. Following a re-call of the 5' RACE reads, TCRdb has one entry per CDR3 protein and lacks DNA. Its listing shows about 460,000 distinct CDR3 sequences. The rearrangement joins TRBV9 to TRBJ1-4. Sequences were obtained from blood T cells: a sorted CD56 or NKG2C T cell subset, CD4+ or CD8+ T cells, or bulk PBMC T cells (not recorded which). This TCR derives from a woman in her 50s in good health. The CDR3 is CASSASGQSGEKLFF.